This T cell receptor beta chain was sequenced in a study of cytomegalovirus exposure and HLA in healthy donors. The method was immunoSEQ multiplex PCR; TCRdb's version includes in-frame clones alone and lacks a portion of them. Here the sample spans 160,000 or so clones, roughly 84% being singletons. The CDR3 spans 11 residues. Per the germline V gene, CDR1 is MDHEN and CDR2 is SYDVKM. Deletions cut 1 base from V and 6 bases from J, with 3 bases between. The chain recombines TRBV28 with TRBJ1-1; no clear D. The TCR originated in a man aged 25-45 years in good health and CMV-seropositive. The specimen was PBMCs. CDR3 bases: TGTGCCAGCAGTTTATCATCTGAAGCTTTCTTT. Its protein is CASSLSSEAFF.